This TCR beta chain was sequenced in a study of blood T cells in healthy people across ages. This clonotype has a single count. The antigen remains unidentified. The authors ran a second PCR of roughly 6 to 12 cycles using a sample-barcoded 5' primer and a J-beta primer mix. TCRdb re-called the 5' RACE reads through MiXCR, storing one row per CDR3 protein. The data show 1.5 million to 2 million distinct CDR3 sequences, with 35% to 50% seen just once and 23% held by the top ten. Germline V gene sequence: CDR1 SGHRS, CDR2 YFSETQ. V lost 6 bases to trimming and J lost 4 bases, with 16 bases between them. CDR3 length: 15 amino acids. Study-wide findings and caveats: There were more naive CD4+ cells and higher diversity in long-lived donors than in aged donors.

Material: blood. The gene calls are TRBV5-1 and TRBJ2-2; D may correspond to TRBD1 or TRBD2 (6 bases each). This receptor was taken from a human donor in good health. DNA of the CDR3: TGCGCCAGCACGGTCCGGGGGCCCGGCACCGGGGAGCTGTTTTTT. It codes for CASTVRGPGTGELFF.